Presented here are 9 T cell receptor beta chains from one specimen sequenced in a study of cytomegalovirus exposure and HLA in healthy donors. In the PCR, 60 Vbeta and 13 Jbeta primers were used. Some clones are missing from TCRdb's copy, which holds only in-frame ones; the method was immunoSEQ multiplex PCR. The sample contains 150,000 to 200,000 clones, around 77% of which appear only once. The sample taken for sequencing was PBMCs. These receptors all stem from a woman aged 25 to 39 in good health and CMV-seronegative.

The CDR3 loop reads CASSPRGGASDTQYF. The DNA for the CDR3 is TGTGCCAGCAGTCCCCGGGGGGGCGCATCAGATACGCAGTATTTT. This chain uses TRBV5-4 with TRBJ2-3; 8 nucleotides align to TRBD2. The V and J ends lost 5 bases and 4 bases, in that order; junction bases with no gene match: 9. Per germline, CDR1 SGHNT and CDR2 YYREEE (reference sequence). The CDR3 has 15 amino acids.

The chain recombines TRBV27 with TRBJ1-2; 8 positions match TRBD1. Germline trimming cut 2 bases from V and 4 bases from J; bases unmatched to any gene: 0. The CDR3 loop spans 13 amino acids. Per germline, CDR1 MNHEY and CDR2 SMNVEV (reference sequence). CDR3 in amino acids: CASSLTGGYGYTF. CDR3 nucleotides: TGTGCCAGCAGTTTAACAGGGGGCTATGGCTACACCTTC.

This chain joins TRBV25-1 and TRBJ2-7; 10 nucleotides match TRBD2. The junction had 11 bases not matched to a gene; V was cut back by 10 bases and J by 5 bases. Germline V gene sequence: CDR1 MGHDK, CDR2 SYGVNS. This CDR3 has 14 residues. The CDR3 bases are TGTGCCAACCCTGGGACTAGCGCGCCTGACGAGCAGTACTTC. This sequence encodes CANPGTSAPDEQYF.

This clone has only one observation. The chain links TRBV14 to TRBJ2-5; D is possibly TRBD1 (5 bases). The CDR3 contains 17 residues. The germline V gene has CDR1 SGHDN and CDR2 FVKESK. Trimming pared 4 bases from V and 5 bases from J, leaving 23 bases between. The CDR3: CASSPYYVGPSQETQYF. CDR3 DNA: TGTGCCAGCAGCCCCTACTACGTGGGGCCAAGTCAGGAGACCCAGTACTTC. Full variable domain (missing parts from reference TRBV14 and TRBJ2-5): EAGVTQFPSHSVIEKGQTVTLRCDPISGHDNLYWYRRVMGKEIKFLLHFVKESKQDESGMPNNRFLAERTGGTYSTLKVQPAELEDSGVYFCASSPYYVGPSQETQYFGPGTRLLVL.

This chain links TRBV9 with TRBJ2-7; 7 nucleotides line up with TRBD1. Germline lookup yields CDR1 SGDLS and CDR2 YYNGEE. There are 16 residues in the CDR3. V trimming: 4 bases; J trimming: 3 bases; junction bases outside the gene matches: 13. CDR3 loop: CASSLEPQGRNYEQYF. CDR3 nucleotides: TGTGCCAGCAGCCTCGAGCCACAGGGGAGAAACTACGAGCAGTACTTC.

This sequence joins TRBV29-1 and TRBJ2-3; maybe TRBD2 (5 bases). Germline-derived CDR1 and CDR2 are SQVTM and ANQGSEA. The CDR3 consists of 12 residues. Trimming took off 7 bases at V and 0 bases at J, with 8 bases between the two ends. The CDR3 region has the DNA TGCAGCGGGACTCCAAGCACAGATACGCAGTATTTT. Translating gives CSGTPSTDTQYF.

The CDR3 here is CASSDRRGPEGETQYF. CDR3 nucleotides: TGTGCCAGTAGCGACCGTAGGGGGCCAGAGGGGGAGACCCAGTACTTC. This sequence joins TRBV19 and TRBJ2-5; 7 bases are shared with TRBD1. CDR1 and CDR2 (germline): LNHDA, SQIVND (reference sequence). V lost 6 bases and J lost 5; bases outside the gene matches: 15. The CDR3 extends over 16 amino acids.

The chain joins TRBV5-1 to TRBJ1-1, with 9 bases lining up with TRBD1. Germline V CDR1 and CDR2: SGHRS, YFSETQ. The CDR3 totals 15 residues. V was pared by 4 bases and J by 4 bases, with 8 bases of the junction left unmatched. CDR3 loop: CASSRSQGAVTEAFF. DNA of the CDR3: TGCGCCAGCAGCCGATCACAGGGGGCGGTCACTGAAGCTTTCTTT.

V is TRBV5-5 and J is TRBJ1-1, with D possibly matching TRBD1 (6 bases). Trimming cost V 3 bases and J 1 base, with 19 bases left between them. The CDR3 has 17 amino acids. Germline CDR1 SGHKS, CDR2 YYEKEE (reference sequence). The CDR3 loop is CASSSYPGEGGNTEAFF. In DNA, the CDR3 is TGTGCCAGCAGCTCGTATCCAGGGGAGGGGGGGAACACTGAAGCTTTCTTT.